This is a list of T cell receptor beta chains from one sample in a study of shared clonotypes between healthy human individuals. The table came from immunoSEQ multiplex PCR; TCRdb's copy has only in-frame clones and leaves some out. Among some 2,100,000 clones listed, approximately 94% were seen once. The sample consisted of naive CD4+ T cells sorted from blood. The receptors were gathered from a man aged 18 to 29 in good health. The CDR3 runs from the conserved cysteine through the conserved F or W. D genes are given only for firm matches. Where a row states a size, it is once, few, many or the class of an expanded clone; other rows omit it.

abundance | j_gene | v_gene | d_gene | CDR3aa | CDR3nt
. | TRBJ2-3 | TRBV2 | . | CASIGFRDTQYF | TGTGCCAGCATCGGGTTTCGAGATACGCAGTATTTT
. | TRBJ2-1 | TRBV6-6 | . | CASISGVTRVNEQFF | TGTGCCAGCATTTCAGGGGTCACAAGGGTTAATGAGCAGTTCTTC
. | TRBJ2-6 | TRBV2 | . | CASRVTGANVLTF | TGTGCCAGCAGGGTGACTGGGGCCAACGTCCTGACTTTC
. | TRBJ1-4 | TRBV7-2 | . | CASSRGQVAQKLFF | TGTGCCAGCAGCCGAGGGCAGGTTGCTCAAAAACTGTTTTTT
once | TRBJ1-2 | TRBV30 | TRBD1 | CAWSAGGKGYTF | TGTGCCTGGAGTGCAGGGGGCAAGGGCTACACCTTC
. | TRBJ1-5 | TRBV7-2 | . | CASSLVYGPRDQPQHF | TGTGCCAGCAGCTTAGTGTATGGACCAAGGGATCAGCCCCAGCATTTT
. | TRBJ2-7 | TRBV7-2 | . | CASTHPGAAYEQYF | TGTGCCAGCACCCACCCGGGGGCAGCCTACGAGCAGTACTTC
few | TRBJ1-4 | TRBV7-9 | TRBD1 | CASSLASGQGNEKLFF | TGTGCCAGCAGCTTAGCCTCGGGACAGGGGAATGAAAAACTGTTTTTT
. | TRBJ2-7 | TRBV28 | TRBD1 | CASRRQGAYEQYF | TGTGCCAGCAGGAGACAGGGGGCCTACGAGCAGTACTTC
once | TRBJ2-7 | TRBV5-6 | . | CASSRGTGRNSNEQYF | TGTGCCAGCAGCCGTGGGACGGGGCGTAATAGTAACGAGCAGTACTTC
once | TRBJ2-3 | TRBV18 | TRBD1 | CASSPQGAGSTDTQYF | TGTGCCAGCTCACCACAGGGGGCAGGAAGCACAGATACGCAGTATTTT
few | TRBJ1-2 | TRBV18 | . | CASSRGAWEGYTF | TGTGCCAGCTCACGCGGGGCGTGGGAAGGCTACACCTTC
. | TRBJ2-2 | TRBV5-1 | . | CASGTDLTTGELFF | TGCGCCAGCGGTACCGACTTAACTACCGGGGAGCTGTTTTTT
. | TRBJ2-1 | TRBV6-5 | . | CASSYSAGRSNEQFF | TGTGCCAGCAGTTACTCGGCCGGGAGAAGCAATGAGCAGTTCTTC
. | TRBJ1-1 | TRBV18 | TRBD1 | CASSSGQGDLTEAFF | TGTGCCAGCTCATCGGGACAGGGGGACCTCACTGAAGCTTTCTTT
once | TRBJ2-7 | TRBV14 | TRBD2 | CASSQGVDSGGLYEQYF | TGTGCCAGCAGCCAAGGCGTGGATAGCGGGGGGCTCTACGAGCAGTACTTC
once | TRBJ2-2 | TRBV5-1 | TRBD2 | CASSLRTSGGTGELFF | TGCGCCAGCAGCCTCCGGACTAGCGGGGGCACCGGGGAGCTGTTTTTT
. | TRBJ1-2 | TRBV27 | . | CASSLLGQTGYTF | TGTGCCAGCAGTTTACTAGGACAGACTGGCTACACCTTC
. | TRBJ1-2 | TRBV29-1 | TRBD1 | CSAGTGSYGYTF | TGCAGCGCCGGGACAGGGTCTTATGGCTACACCTTC
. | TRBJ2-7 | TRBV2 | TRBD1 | CASSLDRGQGEQYF | TGTGCCAGCAGCTTGGACAGGGGGCAGGGCGAGCAGTACTTC
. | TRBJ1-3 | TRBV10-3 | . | CAISAQGISGNTIYF | TGTGCCATCAGTGCTCAGGGTATCTCTGGAAACACCATATATTTT
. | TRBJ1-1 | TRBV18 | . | CASSPYTLHGTEAFF | TGTGCCAGCTCACCTTACACACTCCATGGCACTGAAGCTTTCTTT
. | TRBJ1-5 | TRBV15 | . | CATSRDPTDYSNQPQHF | TGTGCCACCAGCAGAGATCCGACAGACTATAGCAATCAGCCCCAGCATTTT
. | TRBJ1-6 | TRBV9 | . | CASSVVDSNSPLHF | TGTGCCAGCAGCGTAGTTGACAGCAATTCACCCCTCCACTTT
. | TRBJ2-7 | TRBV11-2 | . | CASSLDRGGTEQYF | TGTGCCAGCAGCTTAGATCGTGGGGGAACCGAGCAGTACTTC
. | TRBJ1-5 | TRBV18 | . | CASSPRMGGDQPQHF | TGTGCCAGCTCACCCCGAATGGGGGGAGACCAGCCCCAGCATTTT
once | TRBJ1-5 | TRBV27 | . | CASRLNSNQPQHF | TGTGCCAGCAGACTCAATAGCAATCAGCCCCAGCATTTT
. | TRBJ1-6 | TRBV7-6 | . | CASSPGLNNSPLHF | TGTGCCAGCAGCCCAGGCTTGAATAATTCACCCCTCCACTTT
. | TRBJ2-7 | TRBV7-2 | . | CASSPPAAYEQYF | TGTGCCAGCAGCCCCCCAGCGGCCTACGAGCAGTACTTC
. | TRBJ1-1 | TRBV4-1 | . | CASSHMGLADTEAFF | TGCGCCAGCAGCCATATGGGCCTAGCGGACACTGAAGCTTTCTTT
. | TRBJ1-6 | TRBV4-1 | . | CASSQVLMAVIYNSPLHF | TGCGCCAGCAGCCAAGTCCTGATGGCAGTGATCTATAATTCACCCCTCCACTTT
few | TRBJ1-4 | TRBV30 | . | CAWSTSGFQKLFF | TGTGCCTGGAGTACCTCGGGGTTTCAGAAACTGTTTTTT
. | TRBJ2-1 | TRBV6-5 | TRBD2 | CASSKGLAGTNEQFF | TGTGCCAGCAGCAAAGGACTAGCGGGAACCAATGAGCAGTTCTTC
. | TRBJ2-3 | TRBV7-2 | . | CASSLADLRTDTQYF | TGTGCCAGCAGCTTGGCGGATCTGAGGACAGATACGCAGTATTTT
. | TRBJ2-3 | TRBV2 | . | CASSERLGLTSTDTQYF | TGTGCCAGCAGTGAGAGGCTAGGACTAACTAGCACAGATACGCAGTATTTT
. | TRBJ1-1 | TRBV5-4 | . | CASSLRGLTEAFF | TGTGCCAGCAGCTTGAGAGGCCTCACTGAAGCTTTCTTT
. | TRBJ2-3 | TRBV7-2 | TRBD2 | CASSRSGVAGPIKGDTQYF | TGTGCCAGCAGTCGCAGTGGGGTAGCGGGACCAATCAAGGGAGATACGCAGTATTTT
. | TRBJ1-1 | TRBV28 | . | CASIPPAAAGLLNTEAFF | TGTGCCAGCATCCCCCCCGCGGCGGCAGGACTTCTGAACACTGAAGCTTTCTTT
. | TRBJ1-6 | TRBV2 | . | CASSENFGSYNSPLHF | TGTGCCAGCAGTGAAAACTTTGGGTCCTATAATTCACCCCTCCACTTT
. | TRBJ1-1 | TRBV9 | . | CASSVEGGGTEAFF | TGTGCCAGCAGCGTAGAGGGAGGGGGCACTGAAGCTTTCTTT
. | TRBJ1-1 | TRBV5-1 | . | CASSFPGSTEAFF | TGCGCCAGCAGCTTCCCCGGGAGCACTGAAGCTTTCTTT
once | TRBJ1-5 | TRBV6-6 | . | CASRAQENQPQHF | TGTGCCAGCAGAGCACAGGAAAATCAGCCCCAGCATTTT
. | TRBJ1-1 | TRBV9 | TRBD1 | CASSARGLLGAEAFF | TGTGCCAGCAGCGCTAGGGGGCTTTTAGGGGCTGAAGCTTTCTTT
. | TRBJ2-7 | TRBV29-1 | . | CSDLFYEIYEQYF | TGCAGCGACCTTTTTTATGAAATCTACGAGCAGTACTTC
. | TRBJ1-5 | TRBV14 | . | CASSQEGGSWGWGQPQHF | TGTGCCAGCAGCCAAGAGGGAGGTTCCTGGGGATGGGGGCAGCCCCAGCATTTT
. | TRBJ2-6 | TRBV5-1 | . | CASSLDFVGGANVLTF | TGCGCCAGCAGCTTGGATTTCGTCGGTGGGGCCAACGTCCTGACTTTC
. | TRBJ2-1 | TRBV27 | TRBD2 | CASSYQAGVGYNEQFF | TGTGCCAGCAGTTACCAAGCGGGAGTGGGGTACAATGAGCAGTTCTTC
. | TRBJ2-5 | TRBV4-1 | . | CASSQGSTNWETQYF | TGCGCCAGCAGCCAAGGCTCGACTAACTGGGAGACCCAGTACTTC
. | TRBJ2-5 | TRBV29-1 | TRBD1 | CSVGTGVTETQYF | TGCAGCGTTGGGACAGGGGTCACAGAGACCCAGTACTTC
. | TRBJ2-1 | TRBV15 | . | CATSRDSPTRFF | TGTGCCACCAGCAGAGATAGTCCAACTCGGTTCTTC
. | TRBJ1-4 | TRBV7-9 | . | CASSARSTGRGEKLFF | TGTGCCAGCAGCGCCCGTTCGACAGGCCGTGGTGAAAAACTGTTTTTT
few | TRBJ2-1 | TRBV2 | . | CASSAWAGDPNEQFF | TGTGCCAGCAGTGCCTGGGCTGGGGACCCCAATGAGCAGTTCTTC
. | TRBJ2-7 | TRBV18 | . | CASSPILRDPPQPSYEQYF | TGTGCCAGCTCACCAATATTACGGGATCCACCACAACCATCCTACGAGCAGTACTTC
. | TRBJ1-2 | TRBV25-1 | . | CASSESHRNYGYTF | TGTGCCAGCAGTGAATCCCACAGAAACTATGGCTACACCTTC
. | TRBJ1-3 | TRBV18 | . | CASSSAEGNTIYF | TGTGCCAGCTCGTCAGCAGAAGGAAACACCATATATTTT
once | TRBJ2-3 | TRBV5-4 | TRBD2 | CASSLALAGSDTQYF | TGTGCCAGCAGCTTGGCACTAGCGGGGTCAGATACGCAGTATTTT